The rows below give T cell receptor beta chains drawn from one sample of a study of blood T cell repertoires in COVID-19. Clones were sequenced by immunoSEQ multiplex PCR, and TCRdb holds only the in-frame ones, with some missing. The sample shows 100,000 or so clones, around 74% of them seen only once. Material for sequencing was peripheral blood. The receptors here all came from a woman in her sixties or seventies with acute or convalescent COVID-19. CDR3s include the opening cysteine and the closing phenylalanine or tryptophan. A D gene is named only where the DNA matches it firmly. Where a row states a size, it is once, few, many or the class of an expanded clone; other rows omit it.

D gene,V gene,clone size,J gene,CDR3 DNA,CDR3 protein
NA,TRBV5-1,NA,TRBJ1-2,TGCGCCAGCAGCCCTTGGGAGGGTCTAGGGATTGGCTACACCTTC,CASSPWEGLGIGYTF
NA,TRBV5-4,NA,TRBJ2-2,TGTGCCAGCAGCCTCGGAGGGACCTGGAATGGTGCCGGGGAGCTGTTTTTT,CASSLGGTWNGAGELFF
NA,TRBV11-2,few,TRBJ2-5,TGTGCCAGCAGCTTAGTAGGGAGCGTCGGGACCCAGTACTTC,CASSLVGSVGTQYF
NA,TRBV15,NA,TRBJ1-1,TGTGCCACCAGCATAGGGGGGGGCCCAAACACTGAAGCTTTCTTT,CATSIGGGPNTEAFF
TRBD2,TRBV19,NA,TRBJ2-1,TGTGCCAGTACGGCGGGGGGTCTTTCCTACAATGAGCAGTTCTTC,CASTAGGLSYNEQFF
NA,TRBV7-2,NA,TRBJ1-3,TGTGCCAGCAGCTTAGTGAGGGCCCGGACTGGAAACACCATATATTTT,CASSLVRARTGNTIYF
NA,TRBV3-1/TRBV3-2,NA,TRBJ1-1,TGTGCCAGCAGCTACGACAGGTCGGCGGCTGGTGAAGCTTTCTTT,CASSYDRSAAGEAFF
NA,TRBV5-4,NA,TRBJ2-5,TGTGCCAGCAGGTCGGGACAAAAAGAGACCCAGTACTTC,CASRSGQKETQYF
NA,TRBV18,NA,TRBJ1-5,TGTGCCAGCTCACCTAATCCGGGGAATCAGCCCCAGCATTTT,CASSPNPGNQPQHF
TRBD1,TRBV4-3,NA,TRBJ2-5,TGCGCCAGCAGCCAAGACGACAGGGGCGGGGAGACCCAGTACTTC,CASSQDDRGGETQYF
NA,TRBV7-9,NA,TRBJ1-1,TGTGCCAGCAGCCTCGGGGGACGAAAGATCACTGAAGCTTTCTTT,CASSLGGRKITEAFF
NA,TRBV19,NA,TRBJ1-1,TGTGCCAGAAGAGAACGGGACAAAGCTTTCTTT,CARRERDKAFF
TRBD2,TRBV7-2,NA,TRBJ2-1,TGTGCCAGCAGCCCGACGGGGGGGCATTACAATGAGCAGTTCTTC,CASSPTGGHYNEQFF
TRBD2,TRBV3-1/TRBV3-2,NA,TRBJ2-3,TGTGCCAGCAGCCAGCCTCTATTGGGGGGGGATACGCAGTATTTT,CASSQPLLGGDTQYF
TRBD1,TRBV19,NA,TRBJ1-2,TGTGCCAGTAGTGCCGGGCCCGGGACAGGTTCAGACTATGGCTACACCTTC,CASSAGPGTGSDYGYTF
NA,TRBV30,NA,TRBJ1-2,TGTGCCCAGGGAGCGAACTATGGCTACACCTTC,CAQGANYGYTF
NA,TRBV3-1/TRBV3-2,NA,TRBJ2-1,TGTGCCAGCAGGATGAGCGGGCGCGCCTACAATGAGCAGTTCTTC,CASRMSGRAYNEQFF
TRBD1,TRBV30,once,TRBJ1-1,TGTGCCTGGAGTGCCCCGACAGGGGAGCCTTTCTTT,CAWSAPTGEPFF
NA,TRBV18,NA,TRBJ2-7,TGTGCCAGCTCACCGGGGGGGCCCTACGAGCAGTACTTC,CASSPGGPYEQYF
TRBD1,TRBV5-4,NA,TRBJ1-1,TGTGCCAGCAGCTTGGCCCCGACAGGGGGAAACACTGAAGCTTTCTTT,CASSLAPTGGNTEAFF
NA,TRBV28,NA,TRBJ1-5,TGTGCCAGCAGTTTATTAACGGGGGTTAGCAATCAGCCCCAGCATTTT,CASSLLTGVSNQPQHF
TRBD2,TRBV30,NA,TRBJ2-1,TGTGCCTGGGGCTCTAGCGGGGGGACCTCCTACAATGAGCAGTTCTTC,CAWGSSGGTSYNEQFF
TRBD1,TRBV15,NA,TRBJ2-5,TGTGCCACCAGCAGAGATGGTGTCAGGGGGTCGGAGACCCAGTACTTC,CATSRDGVRGSETQYF
TRBD1,TRBV7-9,few,TRBJ2-7,TGTGCCAGCAGCTTAGTGACAGGGGCCGGCTCCTACGAGCAGTACTTC,CASSLVTGAGSYEQYF
TRBD1,TRBV7-9,NA,TRBJ2-1,TGTGCCAGCAGCTTAAGGACAGGGAGGAGTTACAATGAGCAGTTCTTC,CASSLRTGRSYNEQFF
NA,TRBV5-1,few,TRBJ2-2,TGCGCCAGCAGCCTCGCAGGGCAGGGTAAAACCGGGGAGCTGTTTTTT,CASSLAGQGKTGELFF
NA,TRBV30,NA,TRBJ2-7,TGTGCCTGGGGGCGGCAGGGAAGCTCCTACGAGCAGTACTTC,CAWGRQGSSYEQYF
TRBD1,TRBV5-1,few,TRBJ2-7,TGCGCCAGCAGCCCAAACCCCACCGGGACAGGGGGCGATGAGCAGTACTTC,CASSPNPTGTGGDEQYF
NA,TRBV13,many,TRBJ1-4,TGTGCCAGTAGGTTCGGGAGTGAAAAACTGTTTTTT,CASRFGSEKLFF
TRBD1,TRBV7-9,few,TRBJ1-4,TGTGCCAGCAGCTTAGGGGGGACAGTAAATGAAAAACTGTTTTTT,CASSLGGTVNEKLFF
NA,TRBV30,NA,TRBJ2-5,TGTGCCTGTAATAATTGGGGCAAAGTGGAGACCCAGTACTTC,CACNNWGKVETQYF
TRBD2,TRBV6-1,NA,TRBJ2-1,TGTGCCAGCAGTGGGGGAGGTAGCGGGGGGGCCGCCTACAATGAGCAGTTCTTC,CASSGGGSGGAAYNEQFF
TRBD1,TRBV5-1,NA,TRBJ1-2,TGCGCCAGCAGTAAAACAGGGGCTGGCTATGGCTACACCTTC,CASSKTGAGYGYTF
NA,TRBV5-4,few,TRBJ1-1,TGTGCCAGCAGCTTGGGAGGGCGAGACTCGAACACTGAAGCTTTCTTT,CASSLGGRDSNTEAFF
TRBD1,TRBV6-5,NA,TRBJ1-5,TGTGCCAGCAGTCAATTCAGGGGGGGCAATCAGCCCCAGCATTTT,CASSQFRGGNQPQHF
TRBD1,TRBV28,NA,TRBJ1-1,TGTGCCAGCAGTGGACAGGGGACGTATGAAGCTTTCTTT,CASSGQGTYEAFF
NA,TRBV7-2,NA,TRBJ1-6,TGTGCCAGCAGCTTAGCGGGGGGGGGCAAGTCACCCCTCCACTTT,CASSLAGGGKSPLHF
NA,TRBV5-4,once,TRBJ2-7,TGTGCCAGCAGCACAAATACGGGACTCTACGAGCAGTACTTC,CASSTNTGLYEQYF
TRBD1,TRBV6-5,NA,TRBJ1-4,TGTGCCAGCAAGGACAGGGCGACTGAAAAACTGTTTTTT,CASKDRATEKLFF
NA,TRBV11-2,few,TRBJ1-2,TGTGCCAGCAGCCTAGACAGTGTCTATGGCTACACCTTC,CASSLDSVYGYTF
NA,TRBV6-5,NA,TRBJ1-3,TGTGCCAGCACCACGGGTTCCTCTGGAAACACCATATATTTT,CASTTGSSGNTIYF
NA,TRBV27,NA,TRBJ2-4,TGTGCCAGCAAAGGGGTAGCCAAAAACATTCAGTACTTC,CASKGVAKNIQYF
TRBD2,TRBV19,NA,TRBJ2-1,TGTGCCAGTAGTATGGGGACTAGCGGGGGAGATGAGCAGTTCTTC,CASSMGTSGGDEQFF
TRBD1,TRBV5-1,NA,TRBJ1-1,TGCGCCAGCAGCTTGGGGTCGTCGGGACAGGGTAGCACTGAAGCTTTCTTT,CASSLGSSGQGSTEAFF
TRBD1,TRBV6-5,NA,TRBJ1-2,TGTGCCAGCAGGTCCGGGACAGTTTTCGTCTACACCTTC,CASRSGTVFVYTF
TRBD1,TRBV27,NA,TRBJ1-5,TGTGCCAGCAGTTTCGGACAGGGGGGTAATCAGCCCCAGCATTTT,CASSFGQGGNQPQHF